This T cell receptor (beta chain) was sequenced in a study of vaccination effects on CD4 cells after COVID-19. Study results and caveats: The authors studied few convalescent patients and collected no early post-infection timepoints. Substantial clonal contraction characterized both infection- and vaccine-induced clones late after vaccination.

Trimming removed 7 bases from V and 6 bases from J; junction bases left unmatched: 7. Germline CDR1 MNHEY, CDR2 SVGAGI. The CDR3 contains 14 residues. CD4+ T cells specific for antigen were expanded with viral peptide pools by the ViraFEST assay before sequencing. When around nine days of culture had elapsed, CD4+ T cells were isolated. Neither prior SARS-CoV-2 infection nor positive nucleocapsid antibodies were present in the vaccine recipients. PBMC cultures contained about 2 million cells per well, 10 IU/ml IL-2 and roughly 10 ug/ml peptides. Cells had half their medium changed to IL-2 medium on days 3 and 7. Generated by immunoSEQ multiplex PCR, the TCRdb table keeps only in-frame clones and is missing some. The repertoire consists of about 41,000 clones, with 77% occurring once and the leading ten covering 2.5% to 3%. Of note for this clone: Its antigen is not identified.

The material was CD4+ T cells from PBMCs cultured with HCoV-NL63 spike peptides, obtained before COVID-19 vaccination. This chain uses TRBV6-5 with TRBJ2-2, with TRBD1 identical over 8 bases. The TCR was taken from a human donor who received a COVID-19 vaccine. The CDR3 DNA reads TGTGCCAGCAATCGGGACAGGTCGGCCGGGGAGCTGTTTTTT. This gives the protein CASNRDRSAGELFF.